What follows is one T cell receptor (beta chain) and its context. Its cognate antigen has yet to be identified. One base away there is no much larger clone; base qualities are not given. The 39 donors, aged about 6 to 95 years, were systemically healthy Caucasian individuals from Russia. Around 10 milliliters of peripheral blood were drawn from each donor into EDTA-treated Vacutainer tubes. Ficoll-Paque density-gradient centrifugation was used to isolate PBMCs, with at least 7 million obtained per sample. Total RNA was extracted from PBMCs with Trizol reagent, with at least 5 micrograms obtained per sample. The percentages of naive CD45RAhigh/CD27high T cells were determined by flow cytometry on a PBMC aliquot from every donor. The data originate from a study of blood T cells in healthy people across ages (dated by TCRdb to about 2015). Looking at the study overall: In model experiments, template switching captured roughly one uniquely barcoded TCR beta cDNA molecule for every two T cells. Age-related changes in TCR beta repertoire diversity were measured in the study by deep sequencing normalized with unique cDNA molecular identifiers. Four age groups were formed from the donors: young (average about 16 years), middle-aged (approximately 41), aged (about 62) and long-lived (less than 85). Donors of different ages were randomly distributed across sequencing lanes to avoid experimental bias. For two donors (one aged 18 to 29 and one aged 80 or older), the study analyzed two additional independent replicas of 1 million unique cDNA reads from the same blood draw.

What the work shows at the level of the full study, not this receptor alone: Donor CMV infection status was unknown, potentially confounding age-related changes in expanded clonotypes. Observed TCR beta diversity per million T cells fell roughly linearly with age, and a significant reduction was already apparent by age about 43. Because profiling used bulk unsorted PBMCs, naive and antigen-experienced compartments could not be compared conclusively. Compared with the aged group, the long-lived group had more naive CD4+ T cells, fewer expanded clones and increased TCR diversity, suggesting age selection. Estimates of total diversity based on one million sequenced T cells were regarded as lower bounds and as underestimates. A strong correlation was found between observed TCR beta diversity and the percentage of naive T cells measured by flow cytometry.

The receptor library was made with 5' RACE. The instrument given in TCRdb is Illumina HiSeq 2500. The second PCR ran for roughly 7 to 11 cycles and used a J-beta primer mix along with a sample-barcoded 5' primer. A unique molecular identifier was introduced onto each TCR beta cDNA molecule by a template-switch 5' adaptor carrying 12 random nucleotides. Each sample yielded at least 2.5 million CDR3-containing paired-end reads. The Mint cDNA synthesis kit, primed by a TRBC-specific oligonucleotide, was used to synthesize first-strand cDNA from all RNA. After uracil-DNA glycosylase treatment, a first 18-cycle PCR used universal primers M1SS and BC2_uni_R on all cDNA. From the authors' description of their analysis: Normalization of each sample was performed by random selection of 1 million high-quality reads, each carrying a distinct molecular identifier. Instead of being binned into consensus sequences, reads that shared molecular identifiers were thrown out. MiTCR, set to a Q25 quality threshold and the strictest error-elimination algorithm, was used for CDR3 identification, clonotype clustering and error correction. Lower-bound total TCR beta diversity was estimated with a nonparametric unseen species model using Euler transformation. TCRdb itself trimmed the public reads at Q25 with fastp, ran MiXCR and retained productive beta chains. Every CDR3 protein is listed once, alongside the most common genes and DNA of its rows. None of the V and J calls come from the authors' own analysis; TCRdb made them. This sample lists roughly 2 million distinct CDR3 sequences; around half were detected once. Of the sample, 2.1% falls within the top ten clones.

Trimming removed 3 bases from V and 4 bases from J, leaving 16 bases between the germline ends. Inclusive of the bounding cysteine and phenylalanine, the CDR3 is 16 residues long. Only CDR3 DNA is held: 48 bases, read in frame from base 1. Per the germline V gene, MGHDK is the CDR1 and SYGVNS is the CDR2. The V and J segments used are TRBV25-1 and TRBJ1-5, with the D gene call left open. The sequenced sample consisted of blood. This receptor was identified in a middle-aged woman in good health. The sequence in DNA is TGTGCCAGCAGTGACCCCTCGGCCGGCAATAATCAGCCCCAGCATTTT. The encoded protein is CASSDPSAGNNQPQHF.